This is a list of T cell receptor beta chains from one sample in a study of cytomegalovirus exposure and HLA in healthy donors. The protocol was immunoSEQ multiplex PCR, while the TCRdb copy is restricted to in-frame clones and leaves out a portion. The sample includes about 270,000 clones, roughly 85% of them seen just once. The sequencing input was PBMCs. These receptors were taken from a woman under 30 in good health and CMV-seronegative. Each CDR3 is given with its conserved first and last residue. The D gene is left open where the match is weak. Only some rows state a clone size, as once, few, many or a class for expanded clones.

NA	14	NA	TRBJ2-7	TRBV27	TGTGCCAGCAGTTTAAAGGGACTCGGCTACGAGCAGTACTTC	CASSLKGLGYEQYF
TRBD2	17	NA	TRBJ2-3	TRBV5-4	TGTGCCAGCAGCTTGGCCAAGACTAGCGGGAGCACAGATACGCAGTATTTT	CASSLAKTSGSTDTQYF
TRBD1	13	NA	TRBJ1-6	TRBV7-2	TGTGCCAGCAGCCGACAGGGAAATTCACCCCTCCACTTT	CASSRQGNSPLHF
TRBD1	15	NA	TRBJ2-1	TRBV5-6	TGTGCCAGCAGCTTGGGGACAGGGCCCATAAATGAGCAGTTCTTC	CASSLGTGPINEQFF
NA	14	NA	TRBJ1-3	TRBV30	TGTGCCTGGAGCAAATTGAGCTCTGGAAACACCATATATTTT	CAWSKLSSGNTIYF
TRBD2	13	NA	TRBJ2-1	TRBV9	TGTGCCAGCAGCGTACTAGCGGGAAGTGAGCAGTTCTTC	CASSVLAGSEQFF
TRBD1	13	NA	TRBJ2-3	TRBV19	TGTGCCAGTAGTGGGCAGGGGGCAGATACGCAGTATTTT	CASSGQGADTQYF
NA	14	NA	TRBJ1-2	TRBV5-6	TGTGCCAGCAGCCCCGAGGGCGGTTCCTATGGCTACACCTTC	CASSPEGGSYGYTF
TRBD1	17	once	TRBJ1-5	TRBV4-1	TGCGCCAGCAGCCAAGCGGCAGGGGGAGCCCTCAATCAGCCCCAGCATTTT	CASSQAAGGALNQPQHF
NA	13	NA	TRBJ2-4	TRBV2	TGTGCCAGCTCCTCGAACAGGGCGGACATTCAGTACTTC	CASSSNRADIQYF
NA	15	NA	TRBJ2-7	TRBV2	TGTGCCAGCAGTGAAGGACAGAGCCACCCCAGGGGGCAGTACTTC	CASSEGQSHPRGQYF
NA	14	NA	TRBJ1-6	TRBV7-2	TGTGCCAGCAGCTTAAAAGGGGGTGGCCAGGTAACCCACTTT	CASSLKGGGQVTHF
NA	13	NA	TRBJ1-1	TRBV5-4	TGTGCCAGCAGCTTAAGACAAAACACTGAAGCTTTCTTT	CASSLRQNTEAFF
TRBD2	16	NA	TRBJ2-3	TRBV5-4	TGTGCCAGCAGCGACCCGACTAGCGGGAGGGCTGATACGCAGTATTTT	CASSDPTSGRADTQYF
TRBD1	15	NA	TRBJ2-7	TRBV5-1	TGCGCCAGCAGCCCCAGGGGACAGACATTCTACGAGCAGTACTTC	CASSPRGQTFYEQYF
TRBD2	15	NA	TRBJ2-7	TRBV29-1	TGCAGCGTCGAACTTAGCGGGAGGGCCGACTACGAGCAGTACTTC	CSVELSGRADYEQYF
TRBD2	15	NA	TRBJ2-7	TRBV6-5	TGTGCCAGCAGTTACTCGACTAGCGGGGGCTACGAGCAGTACTTC	CASSYSTSGGYEQYF
TRBD2	18	NA	TRBJ2-7	TRBV14	TGTGCCAGCAGCCAAGGCAGTAGCGGGGGATTGAGGACCTACGAGCAGTACTTC	CASSQGSSGGLRTYEQYF
TRBD1	14	once	TRBJ1-2	TRBV6-4	TGTGCCAGCAGTGCCACCGGGACAGGCTATGGCTACACCTTC	CASSATGTGYGYTF
NA	17	few	TRBJ2-7	TRBV21-1	TGTGCCAGCAGCAAAGTTCACCAGGGGCCTCGGGCTATTGAGCAGTACTTC	CASSKVHQGPRAIEQYF
TRBD1	16	NA	TRBJ1-4	TRBV6-1	TGTGCCAGCAGTGAAGCAGGACAGGCAACTAATGAAAAACTGTTTTTT	CASSEAGQATNEKLFF
TRBD1	15	NA	TRBJ1-1	TRBV7-6	TGTGCCAGCAGCCCACTACAGGGGGAGGGCACTGAAGCTTTCTTT	CASSPLQGEGTEAFF
TRBD1	16	NA	TRBJ2-3	TRBV28	TGTGCCAGCAGTTCCTTCGGGGAGACGACAGGGGATACGCAGTATTTT	CASSSFGETTGDTQYF
NA	13	NA	TRBJ2-3	TRBV29-1	TGCAGCGTTGACGTTGGCAGCACAGATACGCAGTATTTT	CSVDVGSTDTQYF
TRBD2	14	NA	TRBJ2-3	TRBV30	TGTGCCTGGAGTTCGGGGGGTGGAGCGGATACGCAGTATTTT	CAWSSGGGADTQYF
NA	15	once	TRBJ2-3	TRBV9	TGTGCCAGCAGCCTCAGTAACCCTAGCACAGATACGCAGTATTTT	CASSLSNPSTDTQYF
NA	18	NA	TRBJ2-3	TRBV7-3	TGTGCCAGCAGCTTATTAACACCCGCGGACAGTAGCACAGATACGCAGTATTTT	CASSLLTPADSSTDTQYF
NA	12	NA	TRBJ2-1	TRBV5-1	TGCGCCAGCAGAGGGGGCGGGGATGAGCAGTTCTTC	CASRGGGDEQFF
NA	14	NA	TRBJ1-2	TRBV5-1	TGCGCCAGCAGCTTGACAGGGCTGCTCTATGGCTACACCTTC	CASSLTGLLYGYTF
NA	15	NA	TRBJ1-2	TRBV7-3	TGTGCCAGCAGCTTAACGGGGAGGAGCGCCTATGGCTACACCTTC	CASSLTGRSAYGYTF
NA	13	once	TRBJ1-1	TRBV5-1	TGCGCCAGCAGCTTGGAGCTGAACACTGAAGCTTTCTTT	CASSLELNTEAFF
TRBD1	15	NA	TRBJ1-3	TRBV6-5	TGTGCCAGCAGTCGACAGGGACAGACTGGAAACACCATATATTTT	CASSRQGQTGNTIYF
NA	12	few	TRBJ2-7	TRBV27	TGTGCCAGCAGTTCCTCTGTTTACGAGCAGTACTTC	CASSSSVYEQYF
NA	16	NA	TRBJ2-3	TRBV10-1	TGCGCCAGCAGTGAGTCGATTGGAGTCGGGACAGATACGCAGTATTTT	CASSESIGVGTDTQYF
TRBD2	18	NA	TRBJ2-3	TRBV6-1	TGTGCCAGCAGTGCTGCTAGCGGCCTCCCTATGGGCACAGATACGCAGTATTTT	CASSAASGLPMGTDTQYF